Listed below are T cell receptor beta chains from one sample, sequenced in a study of Ad26.COV2.S vaccination and SARS-CoV-2 variants. The method was immunoSEQ multiplex PCR; TCRdb's version includes in-frame clones alone and lacks a portion of them. The table has roughly 700,000 clones, roughly 90% seen once; the top ten hold nearly 1.5%. The source material was peripheral blood, sampled in a trial of Ad26.COV2.S vaccine versus placebo. These receptors were collected from a person between 18 and 65 years old who received the Ad26.COV2.S COVID-19 vaccine or a placebo. The CDR3 runs from the conserved cysteine through the conserved F or W. The order of the fields is J gene, clone size, D gene, V gene, CDR3 protein, CDR3 DNA. D genes are given only for firm matches. Clone size appears in some rows only: once, few, many, or a class for an expanded clone.

TRBJ2-2,.,.,TRBV24-1,CATSGGSGVNTGELFF,TGTGCCACCTCAGGGGGTAGCGGGGTGAACACCGGGGAGCTGTTTTTT
TRBJ2-3,once,TRBD2,TRBV15,CATSRNHPGGVTDTQYF,TGTGCCACCAGCAGAAACCACCCGGGGGGGGTGACAGATACGCAGTATTTT
TRBJ1-6,.,TRBD1,TRBV30,CAWRNLGTGVNSPLHF,TGTGCCTGGAGGAATCTCGGGACAGGGGTTAATTCACCCCTCCACTTT
TRBJ2-2,.,.,TRBV6-6,CASRPRKGGELFF,TGTGCCAGCAGACCCCGTAAGGGCGGGGAGCTGTTTTTT
TRBJ2-3,.,TRBD1,TRBV4-3,CASSQDRQGVDTQYF,TGCGCCAGCAGCCAAGATCGGCAGGGGGTGGATACGCAGTATTTT
TRBJ2-2,.,.,TRBV19,CASDIGGNRVTGELFF,TGTGCCAGTGACATCGGGGGAAACAGGGTGACCGGGGAGCTGTTTTTT
TRBJ2-2,once,.,TRBV3-1/TRBV3-2,CASSPQGDSGELFF,TGTGCCAGCAGCCCTCAAGGTGACTCCGGGGAGCTGTTTTTT
TRBJ1-4,.,TRBD1,TRBV4-3,CASSLGQGVEKLFF,TGCGCCAGCAGCCTTGGACAGGGTGTTGAAAAACTGTTTTTT
TRBJ2-1,.,TRBD2,TRBV11-3,CASSLGLAGDGGGNEQFF,TGTGCCAGCAGCTTGGGACTAGCGGGAGATGGGGGTGGGAATGAGCAGTTCTTC
TRBJ2-3,.,TRBD1,TRBV2,CASSEAYRGADTQYF,TGTGCCAGCAGTGAGGCGTACAGGGGGGCAGATACGCAGTATTTT
TRBJ1-5,.,.,TRBV10-3,CANAGTDAGPQHF,TGTGCCAACGCCGGGACGGACGCCGGGCCCCAGCATTTT
TRBJ1-1,.,.,TRBV29-1,CSVAANTEAFF,TGCAGCGTGGCAGCGAACACTGAAGCTTTCTTT
TRBJ2-1,.,.,TRBV19,CAIRGGRYNEQFF,TGTGCCATAAGGGGGGGACGGTACAATGAGCAGTTCTTC
TRBJ1-4,.,.,TRBV10-3,CAIRAGQGDEKLFF,TGTGCCATCAGGGCGGGACAAGGGGATGAAAAACTGTTTTTT
TRBJ1-5,.,TRBD1,TRBV7-6,CASSLGTGTGAYSNQPQHF,TGTGCCAGCAGCTTAGGGACCGGGACAGGGGCTTATAGCAATCAGCCCCAGCATTTT
TRBJ1-5,.,.,TRBV5-1,CASSLLPGNQPQHF,TGCGCCAGCAGCTTGCTCCCGGGCAATCAGCCCCAGCATTTT
TRBJ2-7,few,TRBD1,TRBV7-9,CASSRQGTLGQYF,TGTGCCAGCAGCCGACAGGGGACGTTAGGGCAGTACTTC
TRBJ1-3,.,TRBD1,TRBV6-5,CASSQGQFLGNTIYF,TGTGCCAGCAGCCAGGGACAGTTCCTGGGAAACACCATATATTTT
TRBJ2-5,.,.,TRBV2,CASKGGHYTKETQYF,TGTGCCAGCAAAGGCGGACACTATACGAAAGAGACCCAGTACTTC
TRBJ2-5,.,.,TRBV29-1,CSVGGAGETQYF,TGCAGCGTCGGGGGCGCGGGGGAGACCCAGTACTTC
TRBJ2-7,once,TRBD2,TRBV10-3,CAIRLAGAPEQYF,TGTGCCATCCGACTAGCGGGAGCCCCGGAGCAGTACTTC
TRBJ2-7,.,.,TRBV20-1,CSASGSYEQYF,TGCAGTGCTAGCGGGAGTTACGAGCAGTACTTC
TRBJ2-2,.,TRBD1,TRBV19,CASSTQQGWLFF,TGTGCCAGTAGTACGCAACAGGGGTGGCTGTTTTTT
TRBJ1-4,.,.,TRBV30,CAWSFPSTGLNEKLFF,TGTGCCTGGAGTTTCCCATCGACAGGACTTAATGAAAAACTGTTTTTT
TRBJ1-6,.,.,TRBV10-2,CASSESSSGALHF,TGCGCCAGCAGTGAGTCGTCGTCAGGGGCGCTCCACTTT
TRBJ1-2,.,.,TRBV6-5,CASSYRRGFYGYTF,TGTGCCAGCAGTTACCGTCGGGGGTTCTATGGCTACACCTTC
TRBJ2-1,.,TRBD1,TRBV5-4,CASSPGQANYNEQFF,TGTGCCAGCAGCCCGGGACAGGCAAACTACAATGAGCAGTTCTTC
TRBJ2-1,.,.,TRBV10-3,CAIRGGNEQFF,TGTGCCATCAGAGGGGGCAATGAGCAGTTCTTC
TRBJ2-3,.,.,TRBV12-3/TRBV12-4,CASSWSGDTQYF,TGTGCCAGCAGTTGGAGTGGAGATACGCAGTATTTT
TRBJ1-1,.,.,TRBV29-1,CSVRRTDMRTEAFF,TGCAGCGTCCGGAGGACGGATATGAGGACTGAAGCTTTCTTT
TRBJ2-7,.,.,TRBV29-1,CSVDSGSEGYEQYF,TGCAGCGTTGATTCAGGGAGTGAGGGCTACGAGCAGTACTTC
TRBJ2-6,.,.,TRBV12-5,CASGFTKGTGANVLTF,TGTGCTAGTGGCTTCACTAAGGGAACTGGGGCCAACGTCCTGACTTTC
TRBJ1-1,.,.,TRBV9,CASSGAGGKGITEAFF,TGTGCCAGCAGCGGGGCTGGGGGGAAAGGGATCACTGAAGCTTTCTTT
TRBJ1-2,.,.,TRBV5-5,CASSFSFSTVYYGYTF,TGTGCCAGCAGCTTTTCCTTTTCAACCGTCTACTATGGCTACACCTTC
TRBJ1-6,.,TRBD1,TRBV18,CASSPPGTGRTSPLHF,TGTGCCAGCTCACCACCGGGGACAGGGAGGACTTCACCCCTCCACTTT
TRBJ2-5,.,.,TRBV6-6,CASSYGETQYF,TGTGCCAGCAGTTACGGTGAGACCCAGTACTTC
TRBJ2-7,once,TRBD1,TRBV2,CASLRDRGGYEQYF,TGTGCCAGCCTCCGGGACAGGGGAGGCTACGAGCAGTACTTC
TRBJ1-2,.,TRBD1,TRBV5-4,CASRLTGNYGYTF,TGTGCCAGCAGGCTGACAGGGAACTATGGCTACACCTTC
TRBJ1-1,.,TRBD1,TRBV13,CASSSGQVAEAFF,TGTGCCAGCAGCTCCGGACAGGTGGCTGAAGCTTTCTTT
TRBJ2-5,.,.,TRBV12-3/TRBV12-4,CASMLGETQYF,TGTGCCAGCATGCTGGGGGAGACCCAGTACTTC
TRBJ2-7,.,.,TRBV20-1,CSVLSSYEQYF,TGCAGTGTTCTCAGCTCCTACGAGCAGTACTTC
TRBJ2-7,once,.,TRBV15,CATSRVEGGGSYEQYF,TGTGCCACCAGCAGAGTAGAGGGAGGGGGCTCCTACGAGCAGTACTTC
TRBJ2-7,.,.,TRBV5-4,CASSLVSRQSEQYF,TGTGCCAGCAGCTTGGTCTCCCGACAGTCCGAGCAGTACTTC
TRBJ1-6,once,TRBD1,TRBV30,CAWGQGYPYNSPLHF,TGTGCCTGGGGACAGGGCTACCCCTATAATTCACCCCTCCACTTT
TRBJ1-6,.,TRBD1,TRBV18,CASSPSTGGTYNSPLHF,TGTGCCAGCTCACCATCCACAGGGGGCACGTATAATTCACCCCTCCACTTT
TRBJ1-4,.,.,TRBV19,CASAAITGMPNEKLFF,TGTGCCAGTGCCGCTATAACAGGGATGCCTAATGAAAAACTGTTTTTT
TRBJ2-3,.,.,TRBV10-3,CAISEPPRDTQYF,TGTGCCATCAGTGAGCCCCCTAGGGATACGCAGTATTTT
TRBJ2-7,.,TRBD1,TRBV10-3,CAIRGTGNEQYF,TGTGCCATCAGGGGGACAGGGAATGAGCAGTACTTC
TRBJ1-4,few,.,TRBV30,CAWRTSANEKLFF,TGTGCCTGGAGGACTTCGGCAAATGAAAAACTGTTTTTT
TRBJ2-7,.,.,TRBV7-9,CASSLPGTRSYEQYF,TGTGCCAGCAGCTTACCCGGGACGCGGTCCTACGAGCAGTACTTC
TRBJ1-5,few,.,TRBV6-5,CASSYSWGNQPQHF,TGTGCCAGCAGTTACTCGTGGGGCAATCAGCCCCAGCATTTT
TRBJ1-1,once,.,TRBV6-1,CASSDLGAPNTEAFF,TGTGCCAGCAGTGATTTGGGGGCGCCGAACACTGAAGCTTTCTTT
TRBJ2-2,.,TRBD2,TRBV11-3,CASSFSGSGTGELFF,TGTGCCAGCAGCTTTAGCGGGAGTGGCACCGGGGAGCTGTTTTTT
TRBJ2-2,once,.,TRBV7-2,CASSLIPGEAGELFF,TGTGCCAGCAGCTTAATACCGGGAGAGGCCGGGGAGCTGTTTTTT
TRBJ2-7,.,.,TRBV5-4,CASSGRYEQYF,TGTGCCAGCAGTGGACGCTACGAGCAGTACTTC
TRBJ2-7,few,TRBD2,TRBV6-5,CASSYSTSGGAGEQYF,TGTGCCAGCAGTTACTCGACTAGCGGGGGGGCCGGCGAGCAGTACTTC
TRBJ1-1,.,TRBD1,TRBV11-2,CASSSGQGNTEAFF,TGTGCCAGCAGCTCGGGACAGGGCAACACTGAAGCTTTCTTT
TRBJ1-2,.,.,TRBV30,CAWSPSGSNGYTF,TGTGCCTGGAGTCCCAGTGGGAGTAATGGCTACACCTTC
TRBJ1-5,.,TRBD1,TRBV2,CASSGPGGQPQHF,TGTGCCAGCAGTGGGCCAGGGGGACAGCCCCAGCATTTT